The present TCR beta chain was sequenced within a study of blood T cell repertoires in COVID-19. As for the study in general: The origin of the acute and convalescent COVID-19 samples was the United States, Italy and Spain.

Per the authors' pipeline: The authors estimated nucleated cell counts from reference gene primer amplification. Repertoires were generated with immunoSEQ multiplex PCR, while TCRdb's copy carries only in-frame clones and drops some. For V, J and clone size, that table is used; D and trimming come from the DNA. The sample records 200,000 to 250,000 clones, nearly 85% being singletons. One Seattle source followed patients from active infection through their disease course. Germline V gives CDR1 MNHEY, CDR2 SMNVEV (reference sequence). The CDR3 length is 14 residues. V lost 3 bases and J 6 bases, leaving 11 bases between the germline ends.

This TCR derives from a woman younger than 45 with COVID-19, enrolled during active disease. This rearrangement joins TRBV27 to TRBJ1-4; D is perhaps TRBD1 (5 bases). Sequenced sample: peripheral blood. As DNA, the CDR3 is TGTGCCAGCAGTTTGGTAGGGGTTGATGAAAAACTGTTTTTT. Its translation: CASSLVGVDEKLFF.